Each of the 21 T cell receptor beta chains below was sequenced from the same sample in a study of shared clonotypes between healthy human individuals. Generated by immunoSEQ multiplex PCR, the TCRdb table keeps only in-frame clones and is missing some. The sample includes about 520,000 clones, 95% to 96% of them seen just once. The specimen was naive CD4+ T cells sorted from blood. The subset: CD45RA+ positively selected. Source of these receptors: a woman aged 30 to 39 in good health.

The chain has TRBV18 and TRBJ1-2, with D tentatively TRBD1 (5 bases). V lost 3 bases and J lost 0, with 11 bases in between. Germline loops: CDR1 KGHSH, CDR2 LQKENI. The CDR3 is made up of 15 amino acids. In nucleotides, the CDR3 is TGTGCCAGCTCACCCAGGGTAGGAGCTAACTATGGCTACACCTTC. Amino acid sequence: CASSPRVGANYGYTF.

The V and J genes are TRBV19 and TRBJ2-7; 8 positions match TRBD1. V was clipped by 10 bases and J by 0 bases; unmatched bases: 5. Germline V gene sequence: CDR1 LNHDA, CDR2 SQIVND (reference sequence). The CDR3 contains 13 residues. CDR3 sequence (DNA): TGTGCCACCAGACAGGGGTCCTCCTACGAGCAGTACTTC. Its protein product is CATRQGSSYEQYF.

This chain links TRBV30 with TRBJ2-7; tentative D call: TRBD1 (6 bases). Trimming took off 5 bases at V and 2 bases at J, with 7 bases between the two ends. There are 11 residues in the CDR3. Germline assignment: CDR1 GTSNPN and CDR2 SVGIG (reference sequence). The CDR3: CAWAGAYEQYF. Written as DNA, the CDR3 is TGTGCCTGGGCAGGGGCCTACGAGCAGTACTTC.

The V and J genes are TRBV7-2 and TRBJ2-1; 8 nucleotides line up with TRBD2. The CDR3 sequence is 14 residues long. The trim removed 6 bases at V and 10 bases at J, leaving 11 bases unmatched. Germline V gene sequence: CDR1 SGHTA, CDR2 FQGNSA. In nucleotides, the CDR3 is TGTGCCAGCAGACGACTAGCGTCCTCCCCCGAGCAGTTCTTC. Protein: CASRRLASSPEQFF.

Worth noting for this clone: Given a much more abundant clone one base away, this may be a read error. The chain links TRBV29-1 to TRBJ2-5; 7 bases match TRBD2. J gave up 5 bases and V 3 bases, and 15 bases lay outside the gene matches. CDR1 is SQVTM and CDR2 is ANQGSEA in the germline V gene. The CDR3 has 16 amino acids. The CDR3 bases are TGCAGCGTTGACCAACAGGAGGCCGGGACTACTGAGACCCAGTACTTC. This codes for CSVDQQEAGTTETQYF.

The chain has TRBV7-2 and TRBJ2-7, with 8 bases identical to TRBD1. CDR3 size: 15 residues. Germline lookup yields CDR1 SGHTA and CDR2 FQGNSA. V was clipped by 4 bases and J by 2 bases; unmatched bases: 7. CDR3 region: CASSSPGQVTYEQYF. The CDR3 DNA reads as TGTGCCAGCAGCTCGCCGGGACAGGTGACCTACGAGCAGTACTTC. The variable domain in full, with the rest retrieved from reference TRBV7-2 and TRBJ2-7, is GAGVSQSPSNKVTEKGKDVELRCDPISGHTALYWYRQSLGQGLEFLIYFQGNSAPDKSGLPSDRFSAERTGGSVSTLTIQRTQQEDSAVYLCASSSPGQVTYEQYFGPGTRLTVT.

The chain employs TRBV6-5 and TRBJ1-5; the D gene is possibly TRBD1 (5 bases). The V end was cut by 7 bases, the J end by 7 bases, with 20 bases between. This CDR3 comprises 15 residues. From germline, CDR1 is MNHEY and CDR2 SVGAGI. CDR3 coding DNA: TGTGCCAGCAAGGCCGACAGAGGTCCGGCGCAGCCCCAGCATTTT. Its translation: CASKADRGPAQPQHF.

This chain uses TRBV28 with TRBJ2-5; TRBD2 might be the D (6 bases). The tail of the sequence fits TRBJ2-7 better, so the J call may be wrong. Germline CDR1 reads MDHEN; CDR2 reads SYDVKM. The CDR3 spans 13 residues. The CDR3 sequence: CASTSGLRYEQYF. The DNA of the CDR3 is TGTGCCAGCACCTCGGGACTCAGATACGAGCAGTACTTC.

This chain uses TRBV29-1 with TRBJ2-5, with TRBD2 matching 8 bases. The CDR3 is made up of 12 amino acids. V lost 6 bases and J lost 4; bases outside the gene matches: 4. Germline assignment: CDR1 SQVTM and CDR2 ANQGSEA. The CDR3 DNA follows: TGCAGCGTCCGCCGGGGGGGAGAGACCCAGTACTTC. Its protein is CSVRRGGETQYF.

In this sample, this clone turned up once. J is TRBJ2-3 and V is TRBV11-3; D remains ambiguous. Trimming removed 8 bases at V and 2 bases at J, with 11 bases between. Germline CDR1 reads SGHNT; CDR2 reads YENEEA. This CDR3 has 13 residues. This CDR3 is CASQDGDTDTQYF. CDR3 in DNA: TGTGCCAGCCAGGACGGTGACACAGATACGCAGTATTTT.

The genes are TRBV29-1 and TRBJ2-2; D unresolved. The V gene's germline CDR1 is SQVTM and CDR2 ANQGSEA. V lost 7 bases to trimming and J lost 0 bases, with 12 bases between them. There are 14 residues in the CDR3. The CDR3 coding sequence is TGCAGCGCCTCAACAGCCGCGAACACCGGGGAGCTGTTTTTT. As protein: CSASTAANTGELFF.

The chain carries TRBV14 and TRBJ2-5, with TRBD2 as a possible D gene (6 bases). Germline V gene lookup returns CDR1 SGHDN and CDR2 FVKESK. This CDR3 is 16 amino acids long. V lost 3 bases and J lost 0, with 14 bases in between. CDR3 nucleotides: TGTGCCAGCAGCCACCTGCGGGGTTTGTACCAAGAGACCCAGTACTTC. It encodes CASSHLRGLYQETQYF.

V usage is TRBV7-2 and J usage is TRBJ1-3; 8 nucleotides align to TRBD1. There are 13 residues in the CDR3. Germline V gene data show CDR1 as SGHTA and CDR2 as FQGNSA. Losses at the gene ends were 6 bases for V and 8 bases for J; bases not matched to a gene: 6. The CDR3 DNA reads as TGTGCCAGCAGGCAGGGGGCATTGGACACCATATATTTT. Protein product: CASRQGALDTIYF. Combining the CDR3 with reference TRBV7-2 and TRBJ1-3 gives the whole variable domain GAGVSQSPSNKVTEKGKDVELRCDPISGHTALYWYRQSLGQGLEFLIYFQGNSAPDKSGLPSDRFSAERTGGSVSTLTIQRTQQEDSAVYLCASRQGALDTIYFGEGSWLTVV.

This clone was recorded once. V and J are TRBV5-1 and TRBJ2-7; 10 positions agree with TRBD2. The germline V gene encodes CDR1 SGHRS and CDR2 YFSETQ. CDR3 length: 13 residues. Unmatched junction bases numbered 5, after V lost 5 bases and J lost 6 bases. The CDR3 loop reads CASRAGTSVEQYF. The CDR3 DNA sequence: TGCGCCAGCAGGGCCGGGACTAGCGTCGAGCAGTACTTC.

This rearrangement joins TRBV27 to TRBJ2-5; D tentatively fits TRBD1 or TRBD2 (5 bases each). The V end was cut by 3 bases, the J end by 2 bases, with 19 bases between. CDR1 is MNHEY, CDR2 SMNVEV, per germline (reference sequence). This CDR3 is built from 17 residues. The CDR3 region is CASSFSGTGANQETQYF. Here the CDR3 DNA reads TGTGCCAGCAGTTTCTCCGGGACCGGGGCGAATCAAGAGACCCAGTACTTC.

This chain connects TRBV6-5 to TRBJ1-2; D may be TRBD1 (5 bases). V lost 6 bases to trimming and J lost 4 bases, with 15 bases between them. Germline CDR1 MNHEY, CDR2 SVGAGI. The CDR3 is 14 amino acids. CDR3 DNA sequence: TGTGCCAGCAGCCTATGGGGGACCGCCTATGGCTACACCTTC. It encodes CASSLWGTAYGYTF.

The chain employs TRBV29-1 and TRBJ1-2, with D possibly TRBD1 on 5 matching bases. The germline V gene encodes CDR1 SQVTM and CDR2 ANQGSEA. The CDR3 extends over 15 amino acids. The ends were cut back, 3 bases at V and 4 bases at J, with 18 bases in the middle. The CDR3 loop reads CSVDFSRGTSYGYTF. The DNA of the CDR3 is TGCAGCGTTGACTTCTCTCGGGGGACGAGCTATGGCTACACCTTC.

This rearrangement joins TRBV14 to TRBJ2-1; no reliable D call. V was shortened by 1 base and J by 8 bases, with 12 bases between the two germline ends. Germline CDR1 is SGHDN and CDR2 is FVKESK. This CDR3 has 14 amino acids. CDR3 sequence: CASSQGGLLHEQFF. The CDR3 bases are TGTGCCAGCAGCCAAGGAGGTTTACTTCATGAGCAGTTCTTC.

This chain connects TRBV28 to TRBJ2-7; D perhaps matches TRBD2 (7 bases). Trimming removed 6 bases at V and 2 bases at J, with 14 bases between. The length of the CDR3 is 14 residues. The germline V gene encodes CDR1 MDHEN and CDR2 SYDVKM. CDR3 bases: TGTGCCAGCAGCATGGGGGGGGCCACCTACGAGCAGTACTTC. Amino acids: CASSMGGATYEQYF. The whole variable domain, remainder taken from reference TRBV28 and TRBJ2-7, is DVKVTQSSRYLVKRTGEKVFLECVQDMDHENMFWYRQDPGLGLRLIYFSYDVKMKEKGDIPEGYSVSREKKERFSLILESASTNQTSMYLCASSMGGATYEQYFGPGTRLTVT.

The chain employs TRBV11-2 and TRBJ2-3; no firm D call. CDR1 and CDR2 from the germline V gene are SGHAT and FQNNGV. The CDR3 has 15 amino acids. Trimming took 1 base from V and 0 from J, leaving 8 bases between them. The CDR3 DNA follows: TGTGCCAGCAGCTTAGGAGTGACTAGCACAGATACGCAGTATTTT. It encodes CASSLGVTSTDTQYF. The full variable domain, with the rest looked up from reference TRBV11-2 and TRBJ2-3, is EAGVAQSPRYKIIEKRQSVAFWCNPISGHATLYWYQQILGQGPKLLIQFQNNGVVDDSQLPKDRFSAERLKGVDSTLKIQPAKLEDSAVYLCASSLGVTSTDTQYFGPGTRLTVL.

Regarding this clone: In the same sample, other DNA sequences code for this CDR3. The CDR3 protein is CASSLGQGIYEQYF. The CDR3 DNA reads TGCGCCAGCAGCCTAGGACAGGGGATCTACGAGCAGTACTTC. The chain recombines TRBV5-1 with TRBJ2-7; 9 positions agree with TRBD1. The trim removed 4 bases at V and 3 bases at J, leaving 5 bases unmatched. The germline V gene encodes CDR1 SGHRS and CDR2 YFSETQ. This CDR3 spans 14 amino acids.